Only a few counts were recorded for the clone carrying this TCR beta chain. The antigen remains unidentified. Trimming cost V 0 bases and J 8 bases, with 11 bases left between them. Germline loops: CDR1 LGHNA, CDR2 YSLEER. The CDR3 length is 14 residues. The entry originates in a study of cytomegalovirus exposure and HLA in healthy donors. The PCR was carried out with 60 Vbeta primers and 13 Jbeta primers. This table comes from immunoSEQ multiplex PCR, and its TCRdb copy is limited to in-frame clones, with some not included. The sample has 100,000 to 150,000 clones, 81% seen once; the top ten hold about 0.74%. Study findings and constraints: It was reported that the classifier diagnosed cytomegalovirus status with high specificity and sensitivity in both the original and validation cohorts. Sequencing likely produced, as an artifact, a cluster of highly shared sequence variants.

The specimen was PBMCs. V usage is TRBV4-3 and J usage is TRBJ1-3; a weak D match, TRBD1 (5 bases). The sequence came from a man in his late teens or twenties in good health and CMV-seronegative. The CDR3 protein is CASSQEGGSHTIYF. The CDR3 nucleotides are TGCGCCAGCAGCCAAGAGGGGGGTTCACACACCATATATTTT.